The 8 T cell receptor beta chains below come from one sample, sequenced in a study of T cell repertoires in cytomegalovirus infection. TCRdb independently ran MiXCR on the reads; one entry per CDR3 protein. In the table there are about 500,000 distinct CDR3 sequences, 25% to 35% of which are singletons. These receptors have no identified antigens. The sequences come from cultured PBMCs, collected from culture after CMV antigen stimulation. Every receptor here comes from a human donor in good health (CMV status not recorded). Some clones in this sample may be carry-over from other donors' samples.

CDR3 region: CASSLGTSGRATYNEQFF. DNA of the CDR3: TGTGCCAGCAGCTTGGGGACTAGCGGGAGGGCGACCTACAATGAGCAGTTCTTC. The chain is built from TRBV5-4 and TRBJ2-1; 15 bases line up with TRBD2. V shed 0 bases, J shed 2 bases, and the junction held 3 bases outside the gene matches. The CDR3 loop spans 18 amino acids. Germline V lookup: CDR1 SGHNT, CDR2 YYREEE (reference sequence).

This clonotype was counted between two and nine times. This chain uses TRBV19 with TRBJ1-3; 8 bases are a match to TRBD1. Trimming at V came to 8 bases and at J to 0 bases, leaving 12 bases not matched to a gene. Germline CDR1 LNHDA, CDR2 SQIVND (reference sequence). The CDR3 spans 17 residues. CDR3 sequence reads: CASGRTGTDFSGNTIYF. The DNA of the CDR3 is TGTGCCAGTGGCAGGACAGGGACTGATTTCTCTGGAAACACCATATATTTT.

The chain recombines TRBV19 with TRBJ2-1; D not resolved. V was pared by 3 bases and J by 4 bases, with 13 bases between. The CDR3 has 15 residues. CDR1 and CDR2 from the germline V gene are LNHDA and SQIVND (reference sequence). For the CDR3, the DNA is TGTGCCAGTAGTATTGATAGGGCCACTTACAATGAGCAGTTCTTC. Amino acids: CASSIDRATYNEQFF. Full variable domain (remainder filled in from reference TRBV19 and TRBJ2-1): DGGITQSPKYLFRKEGQNVTLSCEQNLNHDAMYWYRQDPGQGLRLIYYSQIVNDFQKGDIAEGYSVSREKKESFPLTVTSAQKNPTAFYLCASSIDRATYNEQFFGPGTRLTVL.

This clonotype occurred a few times. The gene calls are TRBV7-2 and TRBJ2-7; 13 nucleotides match TRBD2. V was pared by 0 bases and J by 7 bases, with 3 bases of the junction left unmatched. The CDR3 consists of 15 residues. Germline V gene lookup returns CDR1 SGHTA and CDR2 FQGNSA. CDR3 DNA sequence: TGTGCCAGCAGCTTAGCGGGACTAGCGGGATGGGAGCAGTACTTC. This gives the protein CASSLAGLAGWEQYF.

The CDR3 nucleotides are TGTGCCAGTAGTATAAGGCCCAGGGTTAGCAATCAGCCCCAGCATTTT. It encodes CASSIRPRVSNQPQHF. The J gene is TRBJ1-5, the V gene TRBV19, with a weak D call TRBD1 (5 bases). Germline V gives CDR1 LNHDA, CDR2 SQIVND (reference sequence). Trimming left V 2 bases short and J 0 bases short, with 11 bases between. CDR3 length: 16 residues.

V is TRBV12-3 or TRBV12-4 and J is TRBJ2-1; 11 bases map to TRBD2. Losses at the gene ends were 7 bases for V and 9 bases for J; bases not matched to a gene: 11. There are 15 residues in the CDR3. CDR3 DNA: TGTGCCAGCACCTATAAGGGACTAGCGGCCAGTGAGCAGTTCTTC. This translates into CASTYKGLAASEQFF.

This clonotype was counted only a few times. J is TRBJ2-6 and V is TRBV11-1, with 7 bases lining up with TRBD1. This CDR3 has 17 amino acids. V trimming: 3 bases; J trimming: 2 bases; junction bases outside the gene matches: 7. Germline V gene sequence: CDR1 SGHAT, CDR2 FQDESV (reference sequence). The chain's CDR3 is CASSLRGPSAGANVLTF. As DNA, the CDR3 is TGTGCCAGCAGCTTGAGGGGGCCATCGGCTGGGGCCAACGTCCTGACTTTC.

The sample holds many counts of this clonotype. This rearrangement joins TRBV6-1 to TRBJ2-2; possibly TRBD1 or TRBD2 for D (7 bases each). Germline assignment: CDR1 MNHNS and CDR2 SASEGT. The CDR3 extends over 17 amino acids. The V gene lost 2 bases and the J gene lost 6 bases, with 19 bases spanning the gap. The CDR3 DNA follows: TGTGCCAGCAGTGAACAATTTGGGACAGCGGGATCCGGGGAGCTGTTTTTT. Its protein is CASSEQFGTAGSGELFF.